What follows describes a single TCR beta chain. The sample originates from a study of blood T cell repertoires in COVID-19. Across the study: COVID-19 samples from acute and convalescent phases originated in the United States, Italy and Spain.

The CDR3 is 14 residues long. The trim removed 7 bases at V and 5 bases at J, leaving 5 bases unmatched. In germline, CDR1 is SGHTA, CDR2 FQGNSA. The repertoire was sequenced with immunoSEQ multiplex PCR; TCRdb's copy has only in-frame clones and lacks some. The sample contains around 100,000 clones, more than 75% of which appear only once. The rearrangement links TRBV7-2 to TRBJ1-4, with TRBD1 matching 9 bases. This TCR was sampled from a man aged 35 to 55 with acute or convalescent COVID-19. The specimen sequenced was peripheral blood. The CDR3 spells CASNLGQGNEKLFF. The CDR3, as DNA: TGTGCCAGCAACCTGGGACAGGGAAATGAAAAACTGTTTTTT.